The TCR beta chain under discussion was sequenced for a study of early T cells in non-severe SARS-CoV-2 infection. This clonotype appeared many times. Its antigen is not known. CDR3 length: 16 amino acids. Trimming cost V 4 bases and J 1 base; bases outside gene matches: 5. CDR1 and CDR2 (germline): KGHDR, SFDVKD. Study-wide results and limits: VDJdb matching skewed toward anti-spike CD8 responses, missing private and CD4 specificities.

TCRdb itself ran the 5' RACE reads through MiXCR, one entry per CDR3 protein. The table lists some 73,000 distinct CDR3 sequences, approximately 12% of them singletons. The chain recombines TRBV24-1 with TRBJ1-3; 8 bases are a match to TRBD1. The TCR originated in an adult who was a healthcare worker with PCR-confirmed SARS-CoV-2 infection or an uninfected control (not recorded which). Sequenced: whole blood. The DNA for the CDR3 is TGTGCCACCAGTGACCCCCGACAGGGGTCTGGAAACACCATATATTTT. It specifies CATSDPRQGSGNTIYF.